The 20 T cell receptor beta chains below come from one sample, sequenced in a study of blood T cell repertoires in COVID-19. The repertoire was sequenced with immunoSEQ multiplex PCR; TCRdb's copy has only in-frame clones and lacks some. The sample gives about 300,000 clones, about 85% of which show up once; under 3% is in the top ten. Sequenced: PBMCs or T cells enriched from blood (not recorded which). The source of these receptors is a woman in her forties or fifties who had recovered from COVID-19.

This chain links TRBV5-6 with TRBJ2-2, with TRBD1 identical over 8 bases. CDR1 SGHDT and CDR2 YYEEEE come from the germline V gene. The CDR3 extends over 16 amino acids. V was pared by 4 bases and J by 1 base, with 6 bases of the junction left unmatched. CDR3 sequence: CASSLLGQGNTGELFF. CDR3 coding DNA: TGTGCCAGCAGCCTCCTAGGACAGGGGAACACCGGGGAGCTGTTTTTT.

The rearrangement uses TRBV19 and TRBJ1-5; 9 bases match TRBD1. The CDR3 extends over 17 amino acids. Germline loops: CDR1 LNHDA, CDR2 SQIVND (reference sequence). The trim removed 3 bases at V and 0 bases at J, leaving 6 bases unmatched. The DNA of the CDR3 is TGTGCCAGTAGTATCTTGGACAGGGGTTATAGCAATCAGCCCCAGCATTTT. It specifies CASSILDRGYSNQPQHF.

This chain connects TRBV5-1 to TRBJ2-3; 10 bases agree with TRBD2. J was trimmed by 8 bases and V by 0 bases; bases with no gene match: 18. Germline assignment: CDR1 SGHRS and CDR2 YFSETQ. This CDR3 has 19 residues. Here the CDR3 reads CASSLVPESGGAKLGTQYF. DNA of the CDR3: TGCGCCAGCAGCTTGGTCCCGGAAAGCGGGGGGGCGAAGCTCGGTACGCAGTATTTT.

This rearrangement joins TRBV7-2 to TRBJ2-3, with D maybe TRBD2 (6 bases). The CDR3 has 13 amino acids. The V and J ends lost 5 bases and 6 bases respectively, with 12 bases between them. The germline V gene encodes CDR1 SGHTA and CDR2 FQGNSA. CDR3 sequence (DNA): TGTGCCAGCAGCCGCGGGGCACCGGATACGCAGTATTTT. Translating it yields CASSRGAPDTQYF.

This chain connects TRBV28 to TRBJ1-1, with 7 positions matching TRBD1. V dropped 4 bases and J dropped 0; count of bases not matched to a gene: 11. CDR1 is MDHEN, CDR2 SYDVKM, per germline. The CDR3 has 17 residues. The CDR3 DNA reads TGTGCCAGCAGTTATACAGCGACAGGGCGGTTGAACACTGAAGCTTTCTTT. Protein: CASSYTATGRLNTEAFF.

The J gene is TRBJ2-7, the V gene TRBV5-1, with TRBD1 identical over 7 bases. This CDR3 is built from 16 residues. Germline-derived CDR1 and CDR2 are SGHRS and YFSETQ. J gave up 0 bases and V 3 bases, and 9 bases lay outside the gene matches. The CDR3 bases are TGCGCCAGCAGCTCAAACCCGGGACAGAGCTCCTACGAGCAGTACTTC. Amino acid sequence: CASSSNPGQSSYEQYF.

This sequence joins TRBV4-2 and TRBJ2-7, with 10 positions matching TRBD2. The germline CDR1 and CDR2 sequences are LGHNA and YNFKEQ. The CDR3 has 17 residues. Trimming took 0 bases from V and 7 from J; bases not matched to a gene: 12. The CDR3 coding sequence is TGTGCCAGCAGCCAAGATGCCCTAGCGGGAGAGAGGGGGGAGCAGTACTTC. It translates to CASSQDALAGERGEQYF.

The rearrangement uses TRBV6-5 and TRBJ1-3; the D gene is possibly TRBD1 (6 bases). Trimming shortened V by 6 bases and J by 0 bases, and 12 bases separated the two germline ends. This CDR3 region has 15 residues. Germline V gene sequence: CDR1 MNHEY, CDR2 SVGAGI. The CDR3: CASSRGGVSGNTIYF. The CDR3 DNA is TGTGCCAGCAGCCGAGGGGGGGTCTCTGGAAACACCATATATTTT.

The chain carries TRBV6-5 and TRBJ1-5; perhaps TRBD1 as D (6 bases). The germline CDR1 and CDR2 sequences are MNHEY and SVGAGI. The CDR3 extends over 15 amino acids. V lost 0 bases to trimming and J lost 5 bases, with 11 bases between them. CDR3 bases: TGTGCCAGCAGTTACTCGAACAGGGTAGATCAGCCCCAGCATTTT. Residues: CASSYSNRVDQPQHF.

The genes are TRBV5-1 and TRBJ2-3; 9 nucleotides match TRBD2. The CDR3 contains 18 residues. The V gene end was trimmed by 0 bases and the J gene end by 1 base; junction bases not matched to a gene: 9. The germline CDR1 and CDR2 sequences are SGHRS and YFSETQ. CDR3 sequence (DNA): TGCGCCAGCAGCTTGGAAGGCGGGAGGGGTCGTGGCACAGATACGCAGTATTTT. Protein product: CASSLEGGRGRGTDTQYF. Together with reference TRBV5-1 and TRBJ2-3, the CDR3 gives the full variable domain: KAGVTQTPRYLIKTRGQQVTLSCSPISGHRSVSWYQQTPGQGLQFLFEYFSETQRNKGNFPGRFSGRQFSNSRSEMNVSTLELGDSALYLCASSLEGGRGRGTDTQYFGPGTRLTVL.

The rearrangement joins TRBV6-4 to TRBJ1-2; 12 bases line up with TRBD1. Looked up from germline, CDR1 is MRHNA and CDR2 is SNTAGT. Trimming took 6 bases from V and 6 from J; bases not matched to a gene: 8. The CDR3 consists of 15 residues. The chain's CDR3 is CASRGPGQGADGYTF. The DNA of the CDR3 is TGTGCCAGCAGAGGACCGGGACAGGGGGCAGATGGCTACACCTTC.

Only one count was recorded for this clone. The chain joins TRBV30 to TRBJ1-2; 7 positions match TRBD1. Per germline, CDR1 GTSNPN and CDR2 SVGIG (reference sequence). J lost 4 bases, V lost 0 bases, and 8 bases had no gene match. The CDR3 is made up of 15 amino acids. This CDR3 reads CAWSVRVGTVYGYTF. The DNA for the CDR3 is TGTGCCTGGAGTGTACGGGTAGGGACAGTCTATGGCTACACCTTC.

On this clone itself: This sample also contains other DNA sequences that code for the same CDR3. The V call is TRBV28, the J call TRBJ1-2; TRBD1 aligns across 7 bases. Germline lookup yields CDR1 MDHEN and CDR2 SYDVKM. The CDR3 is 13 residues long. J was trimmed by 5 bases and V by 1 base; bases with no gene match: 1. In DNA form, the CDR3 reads TGTGCCAGCAGTTTATCAGGGGGATATGGCTACACCTTC. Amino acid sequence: CASSLSGGYGYTF.

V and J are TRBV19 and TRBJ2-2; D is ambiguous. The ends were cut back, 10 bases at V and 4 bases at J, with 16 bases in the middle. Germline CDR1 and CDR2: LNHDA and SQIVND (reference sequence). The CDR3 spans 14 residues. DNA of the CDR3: TGTGCCACCAATGACCTTAGAGGCACCGGGGAGCTGTTTTTT. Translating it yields CATNDLRGTGELFF.

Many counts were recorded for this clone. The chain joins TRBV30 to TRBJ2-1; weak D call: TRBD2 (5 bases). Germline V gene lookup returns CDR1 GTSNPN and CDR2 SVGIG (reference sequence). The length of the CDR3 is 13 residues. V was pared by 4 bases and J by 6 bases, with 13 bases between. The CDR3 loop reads CAWILERGNEQFF. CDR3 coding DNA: TGTGCCTGGATCTTAGAACGGGGCAATGAGCAGTTCTTC.

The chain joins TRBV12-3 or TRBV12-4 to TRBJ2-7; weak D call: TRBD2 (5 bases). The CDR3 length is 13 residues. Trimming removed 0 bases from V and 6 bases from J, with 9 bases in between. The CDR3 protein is CASSLAGVIEQYF. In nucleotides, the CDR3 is TGTGCCAGCAGTTTAGCGGGAGTGATCGAGCAGTACTTC.

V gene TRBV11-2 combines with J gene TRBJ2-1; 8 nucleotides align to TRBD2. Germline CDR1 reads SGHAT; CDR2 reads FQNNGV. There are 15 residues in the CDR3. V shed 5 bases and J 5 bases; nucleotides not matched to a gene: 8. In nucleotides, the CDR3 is TGTGCCAGCAGCCAGCGGGGGCCTTGGGACAATGAGCAGTTCTTC. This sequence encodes CASSQRGPWDNEQFF.

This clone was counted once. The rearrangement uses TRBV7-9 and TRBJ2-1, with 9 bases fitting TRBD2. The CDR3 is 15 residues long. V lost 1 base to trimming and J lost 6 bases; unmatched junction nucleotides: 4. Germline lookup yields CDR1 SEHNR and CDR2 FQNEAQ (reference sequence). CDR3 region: CASSLVLAGSNEQFF. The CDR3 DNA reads TGTGCCAGCAGCTTAGTTCTAGCGGGGTCCAATGAGCAGTTCTTC. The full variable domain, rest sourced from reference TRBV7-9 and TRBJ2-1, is DTGVSQNPRHKITKRGQNVTFRCDPISEHNRLYWYRQTLGQGPEFLTYFQNEAQLEKSRLLSDRFSAERPKGSFSTLEIQRTEQGDSAMYLCASSLVLAGSNEQFFGPGTRLTVL.

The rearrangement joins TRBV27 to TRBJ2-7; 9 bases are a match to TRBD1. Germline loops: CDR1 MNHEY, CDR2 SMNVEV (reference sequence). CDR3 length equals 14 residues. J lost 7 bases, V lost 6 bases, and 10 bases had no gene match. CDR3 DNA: TGTGCCAGCAGGAAGACAGGGGGAACGTATGAGCAGTACTTC. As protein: CASRKTGGTYEQYF.

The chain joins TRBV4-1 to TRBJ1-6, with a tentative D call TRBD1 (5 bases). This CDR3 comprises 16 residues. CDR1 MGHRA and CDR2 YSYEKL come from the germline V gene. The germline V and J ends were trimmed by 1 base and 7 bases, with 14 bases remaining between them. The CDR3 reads CASSQGQTVTNSPLHF. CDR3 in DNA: TGCGCCAGCAGCCAAGGACAGACAGTTACAAATTCACCCCTCCACTTT.